This T cell receptor (beta chain) was recovered during a study of cytomegalovirus exposure and HLA in healthy donors. Study-wide findings and caveats: Fewer N-insertions than the roughly 670-donor mean were reportedly shown by an Asian-associated ancestry cluster in a later analysis. As immune exposure information, only CMV serostatus was available. Accurate prediction of most subjects' HLA-A and HLA-B alleles from TCR beta sequences was reported. According to reports, the classifier identified cytomegalovirus status with high specificity and sensitivity.

Germline CDR1 is SNHLY and CDR2 is FYNNEI. The CDR3 contains 18 residues. The V gene end was trimmed by 4 bases and the J gene end by 0 bases; junction bases not matched to a gene: 11. PCR involved 60 Vbeta and 13 Jbeta primers. Data came from immunoSEQ multiplex PCR; TCRdb stores just in-frame clones and leaves some out. The sample includes 150,000 to 200,000 clones, about 80% of them seen just once. Concerning this clone: The antigen remains unidentified.

The sequence derives from a woman aged 40 to 50 in good health and CMV-seronegative. Sequenced sample: PBMCs. V usage is TRBV2 and J usage is TRBJ2-1, with 8 positions matching TRBD2. The CDR3, as DNA: TGTGCCAGCAGTGGATCCACTCGGGGGGGGGACTCCTACAATGAGCAGTTCTTC. Protein: CASSGSTRGGDSYNEQFF.